The entry that follows covers one T cell receptor beta chain sequence. Its antigen is as yet unknown. This record comes from a study of T cell clonality in common variable immunodeficiency. Notes on the study in general: CVID subjects showed higher TCRbeta clonality than healthy controls.

Produced via immunoSEQ multiplex PCR; TCRdb's table is partial and in-frame only. The sample yields approximately 44,000 clones, without any singletons. The receptor was isolated from a person aged 18 to 75 in good health. Sequencing was done on a sample of peripheral blood mononuclear cells.

Partial CDR3 DNA: TGTGCCAGCAGCCCTCGACAGGGATATGGC. It translates to CASSPRQGYG. The complete CDR3 protein is CASSPRQGYGYTF. The V and J genes are TRBV5-5 and TRBJ1-2; 7 bases line up with TRBD1. Read data end 3 residues before the CDR3 end; the end is taken from the germline J gene. The CDR3 extends over 13 amino acids. CDR1 is SGHKS and CDR2 is YYEKEE in the germline V gene (reference sequence). V shed 4 bases and J 5 bases; nucleotides not matched to a gene: 5.